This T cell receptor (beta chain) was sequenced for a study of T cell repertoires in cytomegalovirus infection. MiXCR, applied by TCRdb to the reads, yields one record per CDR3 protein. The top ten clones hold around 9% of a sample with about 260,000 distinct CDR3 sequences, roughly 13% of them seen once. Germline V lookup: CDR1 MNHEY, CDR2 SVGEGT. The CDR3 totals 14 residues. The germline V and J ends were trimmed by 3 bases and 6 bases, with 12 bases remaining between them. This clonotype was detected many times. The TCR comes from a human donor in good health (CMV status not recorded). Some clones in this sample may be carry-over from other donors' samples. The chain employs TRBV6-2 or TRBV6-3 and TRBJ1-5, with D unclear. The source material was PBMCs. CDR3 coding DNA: TGTGCCAGCAGTTATCGAGGGCAGTCTCAGCCCCAGCATTTT. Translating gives CASSYRGQSQPQHF.